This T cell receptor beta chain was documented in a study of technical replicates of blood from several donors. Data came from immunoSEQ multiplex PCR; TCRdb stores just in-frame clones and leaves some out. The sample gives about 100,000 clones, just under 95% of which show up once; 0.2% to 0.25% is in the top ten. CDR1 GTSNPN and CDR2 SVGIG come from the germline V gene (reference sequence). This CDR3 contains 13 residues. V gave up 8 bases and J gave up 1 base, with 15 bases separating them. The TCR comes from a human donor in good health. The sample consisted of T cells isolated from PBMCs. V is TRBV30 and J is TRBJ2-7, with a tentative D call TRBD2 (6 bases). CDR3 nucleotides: TGTGCCAGTAGGAGGGCACAATCCTACGAGCAGTACTTC. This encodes CASRRAQSYEQYF.